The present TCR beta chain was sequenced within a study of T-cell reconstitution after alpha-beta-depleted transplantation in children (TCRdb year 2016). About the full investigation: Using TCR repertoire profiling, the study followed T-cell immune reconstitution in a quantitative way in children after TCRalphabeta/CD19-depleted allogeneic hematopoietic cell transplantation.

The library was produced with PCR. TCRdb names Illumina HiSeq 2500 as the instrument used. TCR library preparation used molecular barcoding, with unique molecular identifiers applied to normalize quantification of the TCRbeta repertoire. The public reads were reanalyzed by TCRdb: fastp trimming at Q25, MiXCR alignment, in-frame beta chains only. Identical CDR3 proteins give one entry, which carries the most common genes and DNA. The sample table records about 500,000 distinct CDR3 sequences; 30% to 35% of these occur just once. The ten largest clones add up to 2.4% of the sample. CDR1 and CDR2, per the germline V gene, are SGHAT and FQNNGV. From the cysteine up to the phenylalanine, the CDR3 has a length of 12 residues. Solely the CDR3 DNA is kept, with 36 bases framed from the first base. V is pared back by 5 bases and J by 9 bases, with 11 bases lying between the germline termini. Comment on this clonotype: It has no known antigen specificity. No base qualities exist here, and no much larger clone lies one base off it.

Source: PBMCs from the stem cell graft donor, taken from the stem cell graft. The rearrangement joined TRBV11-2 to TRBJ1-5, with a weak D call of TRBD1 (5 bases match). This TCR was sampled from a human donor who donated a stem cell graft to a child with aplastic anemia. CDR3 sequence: CASSDQGRPQHF. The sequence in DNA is TGTGCCAGCAGCGACCAGGGTAGGCCCCAGCATTTT.